Detailed here is one T cell receptor (beta chain). This sample was taken from a study of technical replicates of blood from a handful of donors. V trimming: 7 bases; J trimming: 5 bases; junction bases outside the gene matches: 10. From germline, CDR1 is WSHSY and CDR2 SAAADI. CDR3 length: 14 amino acids. Some clones are missing from TCRdb's copy, which holds only in-frame ones; the method was immunoSEQ multiplex PCR. The data show 100,000 or so clones, 96% seen once. This chain links TRBV10-2 with TRBJ2-7, with 8 bases aligning to TRBD2. The sequence came from a human donor in good health. The sequenced sample was T cells isolated from PBMCs. The CDR3 protein is CASTDGRGRNEQYF. The CDR3 DNA reads as TGCGCCAGCACGGACGGGAGGGGCCGTAACGAGCAGTACTTC.